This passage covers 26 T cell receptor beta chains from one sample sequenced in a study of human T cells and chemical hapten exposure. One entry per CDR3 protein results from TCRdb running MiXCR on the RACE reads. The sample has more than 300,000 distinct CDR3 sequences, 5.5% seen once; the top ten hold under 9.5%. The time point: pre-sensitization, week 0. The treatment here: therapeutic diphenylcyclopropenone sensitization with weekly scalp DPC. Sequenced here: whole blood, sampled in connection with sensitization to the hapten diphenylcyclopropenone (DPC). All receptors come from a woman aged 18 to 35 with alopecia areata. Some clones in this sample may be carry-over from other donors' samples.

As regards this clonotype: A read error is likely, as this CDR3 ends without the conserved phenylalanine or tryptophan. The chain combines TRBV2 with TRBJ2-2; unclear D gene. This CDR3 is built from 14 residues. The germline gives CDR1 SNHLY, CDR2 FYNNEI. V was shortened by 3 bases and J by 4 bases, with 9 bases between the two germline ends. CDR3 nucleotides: TGTGCCAGCAGTGAGGAGCACACCACCGGGGAGCTGTTTCTT. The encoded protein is CASSEEHTTGELFL.

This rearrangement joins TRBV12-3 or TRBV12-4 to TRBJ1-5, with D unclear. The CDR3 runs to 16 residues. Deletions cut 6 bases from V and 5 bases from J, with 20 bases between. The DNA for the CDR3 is TGTGCCAGCAGCCGTCGGTGGCTGGACGGGGATCAGCCCCAGCATTTT. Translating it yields CASSRRWLDGDQPQHF.

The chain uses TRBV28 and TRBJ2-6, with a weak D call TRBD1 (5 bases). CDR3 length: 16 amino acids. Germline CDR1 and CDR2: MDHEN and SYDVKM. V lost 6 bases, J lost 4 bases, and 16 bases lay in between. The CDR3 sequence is CASRTWTLSGANVLTF. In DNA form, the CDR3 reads TGTGCCAGCAGGACCTGGACATTATCCGGGGCCAACGTCCTGACTTTC.

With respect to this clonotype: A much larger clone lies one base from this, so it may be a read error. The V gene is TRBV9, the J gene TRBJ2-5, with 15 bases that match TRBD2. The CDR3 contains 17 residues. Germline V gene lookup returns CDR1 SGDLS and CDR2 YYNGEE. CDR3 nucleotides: TGTGCCAGCAGCGTAGGGACTAGCGGGGGGGCCCAAGAGTCCCAGTACTTC. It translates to CASSVGTSGGAQESQYF.

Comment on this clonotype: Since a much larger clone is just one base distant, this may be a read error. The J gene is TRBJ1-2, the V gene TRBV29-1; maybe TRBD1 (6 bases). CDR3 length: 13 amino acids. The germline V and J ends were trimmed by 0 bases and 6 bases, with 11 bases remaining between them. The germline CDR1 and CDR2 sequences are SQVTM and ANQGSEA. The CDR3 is CSVEDHREDGYTF. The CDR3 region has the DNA TGCAGCGTTGAAGACCACAGGGAAGATGGCTACACCTTC.

CDR3 amino acids: CASRRDRGDSEQYF. The CDR3 nucleotides read TGTGCCAGCAGGCGGGACAGGGGGGATTCCGAGCAGTACTTC. The chain couples TRBV7-2 to TRBJ2-7; TRBD1 agrees at 11 bases. Per germline, CDR1 SGHTA and CDR2 FQGNSA. V dropped 6 bases and J dropped 6; count of bases not matched to a gene: 7. The CDR3 has 14 residues.

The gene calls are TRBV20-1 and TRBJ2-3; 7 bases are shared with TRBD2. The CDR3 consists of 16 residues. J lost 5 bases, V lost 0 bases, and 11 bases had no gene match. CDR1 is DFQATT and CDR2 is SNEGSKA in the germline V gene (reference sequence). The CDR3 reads CSARDLKRGAKDTQYF. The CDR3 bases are TGCAGTGCTAGAGATCTTAAGCGGGGAGCCAAAGATACGCAGTATTTT.

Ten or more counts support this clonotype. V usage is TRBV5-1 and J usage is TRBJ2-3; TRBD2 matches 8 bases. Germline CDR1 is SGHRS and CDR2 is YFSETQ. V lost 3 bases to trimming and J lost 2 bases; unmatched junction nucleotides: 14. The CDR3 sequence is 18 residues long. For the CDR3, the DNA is TGCGCCAGCAGCTCCAACCTGCTGACTAGCGCCTTCACAGATACGCAGTATTTT. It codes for CASSSNLLTSAFTDTQYF.

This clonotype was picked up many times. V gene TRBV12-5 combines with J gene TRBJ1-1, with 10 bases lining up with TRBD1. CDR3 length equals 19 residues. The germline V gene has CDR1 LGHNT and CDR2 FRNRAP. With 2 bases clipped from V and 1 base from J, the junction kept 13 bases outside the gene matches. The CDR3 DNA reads TGTGCTAGTGGTTTGATACTCGGACAGGGGGATTTGACGAACACTGAAGCTTTCTTT. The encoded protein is CASGLILGQGDLTNTEAFF.

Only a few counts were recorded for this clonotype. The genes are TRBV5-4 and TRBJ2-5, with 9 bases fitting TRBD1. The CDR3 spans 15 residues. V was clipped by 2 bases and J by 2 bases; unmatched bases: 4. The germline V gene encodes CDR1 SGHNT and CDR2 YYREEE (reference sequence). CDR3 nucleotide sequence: TGTGCCAGCAGCTTCCCCGGACAGGGGCAAGAGACCCAGTACTTC. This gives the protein CASSFPGQGQETQYF. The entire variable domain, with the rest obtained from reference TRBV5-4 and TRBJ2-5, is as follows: ETGVTQSPTHLIKTRGQQVTLRCSSQSGHNTVSWYQQALGQGPQFIFQYYREEENGRGNFPPRFSGLQFPNYSSELNVNALELDDSALYLCASSFPGQGQETQYFGPGTRLLVL.

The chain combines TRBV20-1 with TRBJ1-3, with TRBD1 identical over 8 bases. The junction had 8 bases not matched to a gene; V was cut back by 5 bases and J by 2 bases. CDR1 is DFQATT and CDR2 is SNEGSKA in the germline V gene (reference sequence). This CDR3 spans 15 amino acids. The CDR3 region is CSASQTGAAGNTIYF. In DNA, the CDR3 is TGCAGTGCTTCTCAGACAGGGGCGGCTGGAAACACCATATATTTT.

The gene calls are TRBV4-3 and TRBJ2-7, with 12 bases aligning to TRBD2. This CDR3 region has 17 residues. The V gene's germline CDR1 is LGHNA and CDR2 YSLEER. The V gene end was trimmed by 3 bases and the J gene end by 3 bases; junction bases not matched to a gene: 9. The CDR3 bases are TGCGCCAGCAGCCAGGACTATAGGACTAGCGGGGTCTACGAGCAGTACTTC. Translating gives CASSQDYRTSGVYEQYF.

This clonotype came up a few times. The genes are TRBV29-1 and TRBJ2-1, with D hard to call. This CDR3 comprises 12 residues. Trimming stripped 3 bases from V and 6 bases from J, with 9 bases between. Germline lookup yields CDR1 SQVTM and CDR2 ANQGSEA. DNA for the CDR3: TGCAGCGTTGATCTCGGGCCCAATGAGCAGTTCTTC. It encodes CSVDLGPNEQFF.

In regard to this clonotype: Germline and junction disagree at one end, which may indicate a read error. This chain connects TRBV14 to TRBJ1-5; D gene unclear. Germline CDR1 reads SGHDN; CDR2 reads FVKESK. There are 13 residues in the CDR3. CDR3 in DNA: TGTGCCTGCAGCCAAGATTTGGGGCAGCCCCAGCATTTT. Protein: CACSQDLGQPQHF.

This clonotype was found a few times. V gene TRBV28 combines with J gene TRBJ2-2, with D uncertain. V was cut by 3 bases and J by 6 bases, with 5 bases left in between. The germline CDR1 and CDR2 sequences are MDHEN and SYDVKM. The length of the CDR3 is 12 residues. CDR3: CASSFQAGELFF. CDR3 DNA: TGTGCCAGCAGTTTTCAGGCCGGGGAGCTGTTTTTT.

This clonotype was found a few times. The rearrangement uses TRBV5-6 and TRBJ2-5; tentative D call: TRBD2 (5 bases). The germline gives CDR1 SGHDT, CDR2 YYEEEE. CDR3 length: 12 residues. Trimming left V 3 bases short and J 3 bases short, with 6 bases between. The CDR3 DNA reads TGTGCCAGCAGCTGGCGGGAAGAGACCCAGTACTTC. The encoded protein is CASSWREETQYF.

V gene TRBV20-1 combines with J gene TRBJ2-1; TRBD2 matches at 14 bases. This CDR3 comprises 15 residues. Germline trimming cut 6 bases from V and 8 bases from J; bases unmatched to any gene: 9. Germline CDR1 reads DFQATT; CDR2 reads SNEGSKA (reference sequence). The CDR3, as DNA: TGCAGTGCCCAGGGACTAGCGGGGGAGTGGGATGAGCAGTTCTTC. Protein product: CSAQGLAGEWDEQFF.

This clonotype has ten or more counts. CDR3 in DNA: TGTGCCAGCAGCCACCCTGATGGGGGGCCGGACAATGAGCAGTTCTTC. It translates to CASSHPDGGPDNEQFF. The chain links TRBV4-2 to TRBJ2-1; D possibly uses TRBD1 or TRBD2 (6 bases each). Per germline, CDR1 LGHNA and CDR2 YNFKEQ. Between the trimmed V and J ends, which lost 3 bases and 5 bases, there was a span of 17 bases. The CDR3 spans 16 residues.

The CDR3 coding sequence is TGTGCCAGCAAGGATACCGGGACAGGGGTTTCACCCCTCCACTTT. This translates into CASKDTGTGVSPLHF. The chain recombines TRBV2 with TRBJ1-6; 10 bases align to TRBD1. V lost 7 bases, J lost 9 bases, and 9 bases stayed unmatched. Per germline, CDR1 SNHLY and CDR2 FYNNEI. This CDR3 spans 15 amino acids.

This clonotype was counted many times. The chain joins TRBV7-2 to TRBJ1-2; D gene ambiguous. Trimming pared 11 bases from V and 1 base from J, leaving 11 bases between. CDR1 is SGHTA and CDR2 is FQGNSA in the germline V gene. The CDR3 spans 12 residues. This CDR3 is CAGTKDNYGYTF. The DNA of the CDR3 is TGTGCCGGAACCAAGGATAACTATGGCTACACCTTC.

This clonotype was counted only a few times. The CDR3 nucleotides are TGTGCCACCAGCAGAGATGGCCGGCGGACTGAAGCTTTCTTT. It yields the protein CATSRDGRRTEAFF. The chain is built from TRBV15 and TRBJ1-1; D is uncertain. CDR1 is LNHNV and CDR2 is YYDKDF in the germline V gene (reference sequence). Trimming took off 0 bases at V and 5 bases at J, with 10 bases between the two ends. The CDR3 runs 14 residues.

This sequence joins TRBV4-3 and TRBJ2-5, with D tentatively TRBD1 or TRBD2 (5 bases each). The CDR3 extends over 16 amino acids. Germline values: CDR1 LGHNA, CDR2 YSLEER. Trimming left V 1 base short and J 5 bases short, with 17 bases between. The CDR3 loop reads CASSQGTSGAGETQYF. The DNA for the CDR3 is TGCGCCAGCAGCCAAGGGACGAGTGGGGCGGGCGAGACCCAGTACTTC.

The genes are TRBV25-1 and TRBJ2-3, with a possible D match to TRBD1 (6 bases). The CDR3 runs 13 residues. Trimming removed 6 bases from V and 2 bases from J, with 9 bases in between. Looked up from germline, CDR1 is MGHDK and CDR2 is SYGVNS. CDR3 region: CASRDSLTDTQYF. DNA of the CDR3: TGTGCCAGCAGGGACAGCCTCACAGATACGCAGTATTTT.

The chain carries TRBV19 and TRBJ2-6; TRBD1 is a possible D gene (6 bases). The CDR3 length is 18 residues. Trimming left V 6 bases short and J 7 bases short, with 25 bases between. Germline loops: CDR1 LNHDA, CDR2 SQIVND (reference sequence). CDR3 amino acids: CASRVDQGIQGVANVLTF. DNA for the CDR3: TGTGCCAGTAGAGTCGATCAGGGGATACAGGGCGTAGCCAACGTCCTGACTTTC.

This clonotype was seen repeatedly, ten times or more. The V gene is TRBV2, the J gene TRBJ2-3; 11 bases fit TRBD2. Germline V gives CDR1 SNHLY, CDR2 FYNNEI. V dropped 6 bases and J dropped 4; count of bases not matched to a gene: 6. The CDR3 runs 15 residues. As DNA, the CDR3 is TGTGCCAGCAGGAATGTAGCGGGGGGGCCAGATACGCAGTATTTT. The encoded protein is CASRNVAGGPDTQYF.

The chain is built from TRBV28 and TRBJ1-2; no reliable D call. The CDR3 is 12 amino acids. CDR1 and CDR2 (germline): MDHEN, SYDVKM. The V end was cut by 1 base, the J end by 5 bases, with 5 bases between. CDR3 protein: CASSLLEYGYTF. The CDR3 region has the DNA TGTGCCAGCAGTTTATTGGAGTATGGCTACACCTTC.